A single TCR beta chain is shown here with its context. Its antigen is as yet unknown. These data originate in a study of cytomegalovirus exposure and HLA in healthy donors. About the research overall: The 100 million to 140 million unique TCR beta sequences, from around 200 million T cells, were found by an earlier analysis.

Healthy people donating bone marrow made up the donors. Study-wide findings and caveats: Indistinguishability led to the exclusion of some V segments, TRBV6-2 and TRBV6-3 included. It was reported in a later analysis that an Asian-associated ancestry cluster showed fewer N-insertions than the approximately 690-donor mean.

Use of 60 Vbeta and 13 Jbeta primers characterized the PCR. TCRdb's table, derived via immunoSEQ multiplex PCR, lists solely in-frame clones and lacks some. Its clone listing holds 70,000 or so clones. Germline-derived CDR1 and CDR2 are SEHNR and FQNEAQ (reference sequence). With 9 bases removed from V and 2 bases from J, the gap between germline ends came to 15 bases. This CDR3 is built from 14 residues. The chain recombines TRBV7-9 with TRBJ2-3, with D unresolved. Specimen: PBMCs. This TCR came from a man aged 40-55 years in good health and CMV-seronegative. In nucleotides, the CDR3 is TGTGCCAGGAGCCCCCTACTCTACACAGATACGCAGTATTTT. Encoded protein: CARSPLLYTDTQYF.